This TCR beta chain was recovered during a study of T cell responses to AZD1222 COVID-19 vaccine. Study results and limitations: Donors were mostly white British, more females; clonal diversity possibly underestimated. Only six or seven AZD1222 recipients were seropositive at baseline.

Clones were sequenced by immunoSEQ multiplex PCR, and TCRdb holds only the in-frame ones, with some missing. The table shows some 130,000 clones, with roughly nine tenths occurring only once. Comment on this clone: Its target is not known.

With 3 bases clipped from V and 1 base from J, the junction kept 5 bases outside the gene matches. CDR3 length: 15 amino acids. The V gene's germline CDR1 is MGHDK and CDR2 SYGVNS. The chain carries TRBV25-1 and TRBJ1-1; 7 bases map to TRBD1. This clonotype was obtained from an adult in good health. The source was peripheral blood, collected on day 0 of AZD1222 vaccination. CDR3 loop: CASSDGQVKNTEAFF. For the CDR3, the DNA is TGTGCCAGCAGTGATGGACAGGTGAAGAACACTGAAGCTTTCTTT.